These 8 T cell receptor beta chains share one sample of origin, sequenced in a study of blood T cell repertoires in COVID-19. Profiled with immunoSEQ multiplex PCR; TCRdb holds only in-frame clones, not every one. The table has 140,000 to 150,000 clones, more than 75% seen once; the top ten hold 10% to 15%. Sequencing input: peripheral blood. The receptors originated from a man aged 60-69 years with active or convalescent COVID-19.

This rearrangement joins TRBV19 to TRBJ2-5; D is undetermined. CDR3 size: 13 residues. V was cut by 4 bases and J by 5 bases, with 11 bases left in between. Germline loops: CDR1 LNHDA, CDR2 SQIVND (reference sequence). CDR3 in DNA: TGTGCCAGTAGTACGTCTTCTCTCGAGACCCAGTACTTC. It yields the protein CASSTSSLETQYF.

This chain connects TRBV3-1 (or the pseudogene TRBV3-2) to TRBJ2-5, with D possibly being TRBD1 (5 bases). This CDR3 comprises 14 residues. V was clipped by 2 bases and J by 0 bases, with 7 bases between them. Germline loops: CDR1 LGHDT, CDR2 YNNKEL (reference sequence). CDR3 nucleotide sequence: TGTGCCAGCAGCCAACAAGGGGACCAAGAGACCCAGTACTTC. This sequence encodes CASSQQGDQETQYF.

This clone appeared once. The chain has TRBV28 and TRBJ2-2, with TRBD1 as a possible D gene (6 bases). The CDR3 is 16 amino acids. The ends were cut back, 6 bases at V and 3 bases at J, with 17 bases in the middle. Germline V gene data show CDR1 as MDHEN and CDR2 as SYDVKM. The CDR3 here is CASSNPTGTHTGELFF. The CDR3 DNA sequence: TGTGCCAGCAGCAACCCGACCGGGACACACACCGGGGAGCTGTTTTTT.

V gene TRBV6-5 combines with J gene TRBJ1-2; D not certain. The V end was cut by 2 bases, the J end by 4 bases, with 14 bases between. The CDR3 extends over 15 amino acids. CDR1 and CDR2 (germline): MNHEY, SVGAGI. The CDR3 protein is CASSYSSPWAYGYTF. In DNA form, the CDR3 reads TGTGCCAGCAGTTACAGCAGCCCCTGGGCCTATGGCTACACCTTC.

The J gene is TRBJ2-7, the V gene TRBV6-5; 8 bases line up with TRBD2. The CDR3 is 15 amino acids. Germline lookup yields CDR1 MNHEY and CDR2 SVGAGI. J gave up 6 bases and V 2 bases, and 9 bases lay outside the gene matches. CDR3 sequence reads: CASSYPSYGGAEQYF. CDR3 sequence (DNA): TGTGCCAGCAGTTACCCTAGCTACGGGGGGGCCGAGCAGTACTTC.

The chain links TRBV2 to TRBJ2-5, with TRBD1 matching 9 bases. The J segment lost 0 bases and the V segment lost 6 bases, leaving 2 bases of the junction unmatched. Germline V lookup: CDR1 SNHLY, CDR2 FYNNEI. The length of the CDR3 is 14 residues. CDR3 loop: CASRGTGYQETQYF. The CDR3 DNA sequence: TGTGCCAGCAGGGGGACAGGGTACCAAGAGACCCAGTACTTC.

This clone was found a few times. V is TRBV3-1 (or the pseudogene TRBV3-2) and J is TRBJ2-7, with TRBD1 as a possible D gene (6 bases). Trimming left V 8 bases short and J 5 bases short, with 10 bases between. CDR3 length equals 11 residues. The germline V gene encodes CDR1 LGHDT and CDR2 YNNKEL (reference sequence). CDR3 nucleotides: TGTGCCAGCGGGGACAATAACGAGCAGTACTTC. Protein: CASGDNNEQYF.

The genes are TRBV5-1 and TRBJ2-1; D unclear. V gave up 0 bases and J gave up 8 bases, with 18 bases separating them. CDR3 length: 16 amino acids. The V gene's germline CDR1 is SGHRS and CDR2 YFSETQ. In nucleotides, the CDR3 is TGCGCCAGCAGCTTGGTGCTCCGACTCCGGGTCGATGAGCAGTTCTTC. This encodes CASSLVLRLRVDEQFF.